The 25 T cell receptor beta chains in this list originate from one sample, sequenced in a study of cytomegalovirus exposure and HLA in healthy donors (dated by TCRdb to about 2017). Library creation used the immunoSEQ multiplex PCR assay. A mixture of 60 forward primers for TCR Vbeta segments and 13 reverse primers for TCR Jbeta segments was used in the multiplex PCR. TCRdb re-hosts the immuneACCESS table, in-frame sequences only. Its copies lack some clones; in the studies checked, an unresolved V gene accounts for under half of them, and the cause for the rest is not known. The sample data list about 130,000 clones, and about four fifths of these were observed just once. The ten largest clones represent about 4.9% of the sample. The sequenced sample was PBMCs. The source is a man aged 30 to 39 in good health.

The rearrangement uses TRBV28 and TRBJ2-1; tentatively, D is TRBD2 (6 bases). The V end was cut by 5 bases, the J end by 4 bases, with 12 bases between. The length of the CDR3 is 14 residues. The V gene's germline CDR1 is MDHEN and CDR2 SYDVKM. For the CDR3, the DNA is TGTGCCAGCAGTCCCCTCCGGGGGTACAATGAGCAGTTCTTC. It yields the protein CASSPLRGYNEQFF.

This clone was counted a few times. The chain links TRBV5-3 to TRBJ2-5; a weak D match, TRBD2 (6 bases). TRBV5-3 is an ORF, and what it does is uncertain. Trimming took 4 bases from V and 2 from J, leaving 9 bases between them. This CDR3 has 13 amino acids. The CDR3 loop is CARSLRDQETQYF. The CDR3 DNA follows: TGTGCCAGAAGCCTGCGGGATCAAGAGACCCAGTACTTC.

J is TRBJ1-5 and V is TRBV30; 9 nucleotides agree with TRBD1. The germline gives CDR1 GTSNPN, CDR2 SVGIG (reference sequence). The CDR3 has 15 residues. The junction had 6 bases not matched to a gene; V was cut back by 4 bases and J by 2 bases. As DNA, the CDR3 is TGTGCCTGGAAGACACAGGGGGCAGGCAATCAGCCCCAGCATTTT. As protein: CAWKTQGAGNQPQHF.

The J gene is TRBJ1-2, the V gene TRBV7-3, with D perhaps matching TRBD1 (6 bases). V shed 5 bases and J shed 4 bases, with 20 bases lying between them. This CDR3 spans 16 amino acids. Germline V gives CDR1 SGHTA, CDR2 FQGTGA. DNA for the CDR3: TGTGCCAGCAGCCCGCTGGACAGTACCCGTTCCTATGGCTACACCTTC. Residues: CASSPLDSTRSYGYTF.

The V call is TRBV5-1, the J call TRBJ2-4; maybe TRBD1 (6 bases). The germline V gene has CDR1 SGHRS and CDR2 YFSETQ. The germline V and J ends were trimmed by 4 bases and 4 bases, with 15 bases remaining between them. The CDR3 loop spans 15 amino acids. The CDR3 sequence is CASSPTTGYKNIQYF. Here the CDR3 DNA reads TGCGCCAGCAGCCCGACGACAGGCTATAAAAACATTCAGTACTTC.

The V and J genes are TRBV19 and TRBJ2-3, with 8 bases fitting TRBD2. Germline CDR1 reads LNHDA; CDR2 reads SQIVND (reference sequence). With 4 bases clipped from V and 5 bases from J, the junction kept 11 bases outside the gene matches. The CDR3 extends over 16 amino acids. The CDR3 protein is CASSNLRTSFGDTQYF. For the CDR3, the DNA is TGTGCCAGTAGTAACCTCCGGACTAGCTTTGGAGATACGCAGTATTTT.

This chain links TRBV18 with TRBJ1-1, with TRBD1 as a possible D gene (6 bases). Per the germline V gene, CDR1 is KGHSH and CDR2 is LQKENI. V lost 2 bases to trimming and J lost 1 base, with 8 bases between them. The CDR3 consists of 14 residues. The CDR3 DNA sequence: TGTGCCAGCTCACCAGGACAGAGGAACACTGAAGCTTTCTTT. This gives the protein CASSPGQRNTEAFF.

This clone was seen a few times. The chain has TRBV27 and TRBJ2-7; D uncertain. The CDR3 loop spans 12 amino acids. Between the trimmed V and J ends, which lost 8 bases and 0 bases, there was a span of 8 bases. Per the germline V gene, CDR1 is MNHEY and CDR2 is SMNVEV (reference sequence). The CDR3 region has the DNA TGTGCCAGCTACACCAGCTCCTACGAGCAGTACTTC. Its translation is CASYTSSYEQYF.

The V call is TRBV27, the J call TRBJ2-3; D possibly corresponds to TRBD2 (6 bases). Trimming shortened V by 3 bases and J by 0 bases, and 10 bases separated the two germline ends. Per germline, CDR1 MNHEY and CDR2 SMNVEV (reference sequence). The CDR3 consists of 15 residues. The CDR3 protein is CASSFDSGSTDTQYF. CDR3 nucleotide sequence: TGTGCCAGCAGTTTCGATAGCGGTAGCACAGATACGCAGTATTTT.

The CDR3 DNA reads TGTGCCAGCAGCTTTTGGGCCACTCCAGATACGCAGTATTTT. This codes for CASSFWATPDTQYF. The chain recombines TRBV7-3 with TRBJ2-3, with D unclear. V was cut by 3 bases and J by 4 bases, with 11 bases left in between. Germline V gene data show CDR1 as SGHTA and CDR2 as FQGTGA. The CDR3 loop spans 14 amino acids.

V gene TRBV7-8 combines with J gene TRBJ2-4, with D unresolved. The germline V and J ends were trimmed by 8 bases and 1 base, with 18 bases remaining between them. The CDR3 is 16 residues long. The germline gives CDR1 SGHVS, CDR2 FQNEAQ. CDR3 coding DNA: TGTGCCAGCCTACCCTCCCCTCTCGGGGCCAAAAACATTCAGTACTTC. It translates to CASLPSPLGAKNIQYF.

This chain connects TRBV2 to TRBJ2-7; D might be TRBD1 (5 bases). This CDR3 region has 16 residues. Germline lookup yields CDR1 SNHLY and CDR2 FYNNEI. Trimming stripped 3 bases from V and 8 bases from J, with 23 bases between. CDR3 coding DNA: TGTGCCAGCAGTGACCCGACAGAGATTAAGCCCCTCCAGCAGTACTTC. Amino acids: CASSDPTEIKPLQQYF.

The V gene is TRBV6-1, the J gene TRBJ2-3; 12 bases fit TRBD2. This CDR3 spans 15 amino acids. Germline V gene data show CDR1 as MNHNS and CDR2 as SASEGT. Trimming took 4 bases from V and 3 from J; bases not matched to a gene: 2. The CDR3 DNA is TGTGCCAGCAGTGTCCTAGCGGGAGGGACAGATACGCAGTATTTT. Its protein is CASSVLAGGTDTQYF.

The J gene is TRBJ2-3, the V gene TRBV18; 8 bases are shared with TRBD1. With V trimmed by 4 bases and J by 0 bases, 15 bases remained unmatched. The germline gives CDR1 KGHSH, CDR2 LQKENI. CDR3 length: 19 residues. Here the CDR3 reads CASSRWTGLAIFSTDTQYF. For the CDR3, the DNA is TGTGCCAGCTCACGCTGGACAGGGCTGGCGATCTTTAGCACAGATACGCAGTATTTT.

The chain recombines TRBV9 with TRBJ1-6; a weak D match, TRBD1 (6 bases). V shed 1 base and J shed 7 bases, with 15 bases lying between them. There are 16 residues in the CDR3. CDR1 and CDR2 from the germline V gene are SGDLS and YYNGEE. CDR3 nucleotides: TGTGCCAGCAGCGTAAGCGGGGGTACAGGGAATTCACCCCTCCACTTT. This encodes CASSVSGGTGNSPLHF.

The V and J genes are TRBV6-5 and TRBJ2-1, with D possibly TRBD1 on 5 matching bases. Germline CDR1 and CDR2: MNHEY and SVGAGI. Trimming stripped 0 bases from V and 4 bases from J, with 10 bases between. The CDR3 loop spans 15 amino acids. The CDR3 spells CASSYSRAEYNEQFF. As DNA, the CDR3 is TGTGCCAGCAGTTACTCCAGGGCGGAGTACAATGAGCAGTTCTTC.

This clone has just a few counts. In DNA, the CDR3 is TGTGCCATCCGTCCTATCGGGGGGGAAGCCAATGAGCAGTTCTTC. It yields the protein CAIRPIGGEANEQFF. This chain joins TRBV10-3 and TRBJ2-1; 8 bases agree with TRBD2. Germline V gene sequence: CDR1 ENHRY, CDR2 SYGVKD. After removal of 8 bases from V and 6 bases from J, the junction contained 12 bases not matched to a gene. The length of the CDR3 is 15 residues.

This chain uses TRBV5-1 with TRBJ2-7; TRBD1 might be the D (6 bases). Deletions cut 0 bases from V and 6 bases from J, with 16 bases between. Looked up from germline, CDR1 is SGHRS and CDR2 is YFSETQ. The CDR3 has 15 residues. The CDR3 DNA reads as TGCGCCAGCAGCTTGGTGGCAGGGGTCGATGGCGAGCAGTACTTC. It yields the protein CASSLVAGVDGEQYF.

The chain recombines TRBV11-2 with TRBJ1-1; no clear D. V lost 0 bases, J lost 1 base, and 12 bases lay in between. CDR1 and CDR2 (germline): SGHAT, FQNNGV. This CDR3 spans 16 amino acids. CDR3 DNA: TGTGCCAGCAGCTTAGATCTCCGGGGAGGGAACACTGAAGCTTTCTTT. This translates into CASSLDLRGGNTEAFF.

The chain joins TRBV6-1 to TRBJ2-3; the match to TRBD1 covers 9 bases. Unmatched junction bases numbered 1, after V lost 1 base and J lost 2 bases. This CDR3 is built from 15 residues. Looked up from germline, CDR1 is MNHNS and CDR2 is SASEGT. The CDR3 region has the DNA TGTGCCAGCAGTGAAGGGACAGGGGACACAGATACGCAGTATTTT. It translates to CASSEGTGDTDTQYF.

This chain links TRBV7-8 with TRBJ1-3; D unresolved. The germline CDR1 and CDR2 sequences are SGHVS and FQNEAQ. V dropped 2 bases and J dropped 0 bases, with 11 bases sitting between them. The CDR3 runs to 16 residues. The CDR3 sequence: CASSLMESSSGNTIYF. For the CDR3, the DNA is TGTGCCAGCAGCTTAATGGAGTCAAGCTCTGGAAACACCATATATTTT.

The chain couples TRBV5-1 to TRBJ2-5, with TRBD2 identical over 7 bases. The CDR3 loop spans 13 amino acids. From germline, CDR1 is SGHRS and CDR2 YFSETQ. Trimming cost V 0 bases and J 7 bases; bases outside gene matches: 3. In DNA form, the CDR3 reads TGCGCCAGCAGCTTGGAGCCTAGCGGGACCCAGTACTTC. This encodes CASSLEPSGTQYF.

The table lists this clone with a count of one. This chain connects TRBV30 to TRBJ1-1; weak D call: TRBD1 (6 bases). V lost 2 bases and J lost 0, with 10 bases in between. The CDR3 covers 14 residues. CDR1 is GTSNPN, CDR2 SVGIG, per germline (reference sequence). CDR3 region: CAWSIRGMNTEAFF. In nucleotides, the CDR3 is TGTGCCTGGAGTATCAGGGGAATGAACACTGAAGCTTTCTTT.

The J gene is TRBJ1-3, the V gene TRBV18, with 7 bases fitting TRBD1. The germline V gene has CDR1 KGHSH and CDR2 LQKENI. J was trimmed by 4 bases and V by 2 bases; bases with no gene match: 11. The CDR3 is 17 amino acids. The CDR3 reads CASSPSATGLRGNTIYF. The CDR3 DNA reads as TGTGCCAGCTCACCATCCGCGACAGGGTTGAGGGGAAACACCATATATTTT.

The chain uses TRBV19 and TRBJ2-2; tentatively, D is TRBD1 (6 bases). V was trimmed by 6 bases and J by 3 bases, leaving 20 bases between them. The CDR3 contains 17 residues. The germline V gene has CDR1 LNHDA and CDR2 SQIVND (reference sequence). CDR3 bases: TGTGCCAGTAGCCTCAGGGGCCGCGGCGGGTACACCGGGGAGCTGTTTTTT. Translating gives CASSLRGRGGYTGELFF.